A single TCR beta chain is shown here with its context. This sample was taken from a study of technical replicates of blood from a few donors. Sequencing was performed with immunoSEQ multiplex PCR; in TCRdb, only in-frame clones are kept and a portion is missing. This sample has around 100,000 clones, with 96% found just once. The junction had 8 bases not matched to a gene; V was cut back by 5 bases and J by 2 bases. This CDR3 spans 15 amino acids. Germline CDR1 is MDHEN and CDR2 is SYDVKM. The TCR sequence derives from a human donor in good health. The chain combines TRBV28 with TRBJ2-7; 8 nucleotides agree with TRBD2. Sequencing was carried out using T cells isolated from PBMCs. This CDR3 reads CASSPTSGGAYEQYF. CDR3 in DNA: TGTGCCAGCAGTCCCACGAGCGGGGGAGCCTACGAGCAGTACTTC. The whole variable domain, filled in from reference TRBV28 and TRBJ2-7, reads DVKVTQSSRYLVKRTGEKVFLECVQDMDHENMFWYRQDPGLGLRLIYFSYDVKMKEKGDIPEGYSVSREKKERFSLILESASTNQTSMYLCASSPTSGGAYEQYFGPGTRLTVT.